This T cell receptor (beta chain) came from a study of low-dose radiotherapy and immunotherapy resistance in tumors. Germline V CDR1 and CDR2: MNHEY, SVGAGI. The CDR3 totals 18 residues. V lost 5 bases to trimming and J lost 4 bases, with 26 bases between them. With TRAV- and TRBV-specific primers, first-strand cDNA was made, covering the alpha and beta chains. TCR amplification ran roughly 20 PCR cycles using constant-region and V-primer adapter primers. TCRdb re-derived calls from the reads in MiXCR, one entry per CDR3 protein. The table lists about 30,000 distinct CDR3 sequences, about 49% of them singletons, with approximately 6% in the top ten. Time point reported: after trial treatment. Treatment of the sample: LDRT plus nivolumab, ipilimumab, low-dose cyclophosphamide and aspirin (RACIN trial).

This receptor was obtained from a male donor with gallbladder cancer. The chain employs TRBV6-5 and TRBJ1-1, with D possibly being TRBD1 (6 bases). The sequenced sample was PBMCs, obtained after low-dose radiotherapy plus immunotherapy. CDR3 protein: CASSPRDTAPGGGTEAFF. The CDR3 coding sequence is TGTGCCAGCAGTCCCCGGGACACCGCGCCCGGGGGGGGCACTGAAGCTTTCTTT.